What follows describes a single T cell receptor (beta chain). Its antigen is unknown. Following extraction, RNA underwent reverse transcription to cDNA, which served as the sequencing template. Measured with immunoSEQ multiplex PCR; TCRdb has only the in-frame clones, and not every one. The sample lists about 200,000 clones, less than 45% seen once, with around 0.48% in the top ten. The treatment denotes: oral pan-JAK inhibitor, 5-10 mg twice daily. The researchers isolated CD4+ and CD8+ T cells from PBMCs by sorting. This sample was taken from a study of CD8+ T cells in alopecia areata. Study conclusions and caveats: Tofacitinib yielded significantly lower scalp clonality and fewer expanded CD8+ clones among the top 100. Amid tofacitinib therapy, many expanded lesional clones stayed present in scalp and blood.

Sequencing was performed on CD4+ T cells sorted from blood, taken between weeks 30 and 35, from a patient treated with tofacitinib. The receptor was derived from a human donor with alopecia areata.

The CDR3 loop is CASSLGDNREQYF. As DNA, the CDR3 is TGCGCCAGCAGCTTGGGGGACAATCGCGAGCAGTACTTC. The genes are TRBV5-1 and TRBJ2-7; D is perhaps TRBD1 (6 bases). The CDR3 has 13 amino acids. Germline values: CDR1 SGHRS, CDR2 YFSETQ. V was pared by 0 bases and J by 6 bases, with 10 bases between.